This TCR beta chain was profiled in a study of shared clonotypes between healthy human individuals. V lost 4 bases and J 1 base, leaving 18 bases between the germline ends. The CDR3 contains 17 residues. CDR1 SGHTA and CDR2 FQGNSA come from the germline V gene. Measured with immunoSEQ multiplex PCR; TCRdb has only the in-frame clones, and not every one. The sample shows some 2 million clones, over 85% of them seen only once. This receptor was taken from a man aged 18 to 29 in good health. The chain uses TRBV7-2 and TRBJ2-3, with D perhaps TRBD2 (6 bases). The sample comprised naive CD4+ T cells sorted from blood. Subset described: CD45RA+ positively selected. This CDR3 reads CASSYRIRGSGTDTQYF. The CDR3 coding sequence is TGTGCCAGCAGCTACCGAATACGGGGGAGCGGCACAGATACGCAGTATTTT.